Detailed here is one T cell receptor beta chain. Its antigen is not identified. This sample stems from a study of beta chain features in type 1 diabetes. Study at large: Sorted cells examined across all samples numbered 107,917,701. Study observations and caveats: Within the patient group, naive, central memory and Treg TCRB repertoires appeared more similar to each other than within healthy donors. Type 1 diabetes patients had fewer VDJ junction insertions and more deletions.

Since all of the isolated RNA was reverse transcribed, expressed TCRB transcripts were what got sequenced. Profiled with immunoSEQ multiplex PCR; TCRdb holds only in-frame clones, not every one. Among 600,000 to 650,000 clones listed, roughly 15% were seen once. Every donor provided one heparinised blood draw, which averaged about 110 mL. The sequencing input was naive CD4+ T cells from blood. The sequence was collected from a man aged 18 to 29 in good health.

The CDR3 DNA reads as TGTGCCAGCAGCGTCGGTAGCGGGCTCATCCGGGAGCTGTTTTTT. Translated, it gives CASSVGSGLIRELFF. The chain couples TRBV9 to TRBJ2-2; 7 bases map to TRBD2. Germline V lookup: CDR1 SGDLS, CDR2 YYNGEE. The CDR3 runs 15 residues. V lost 2 bases, J lost 9 bases, and 10 bases stayed unmatched.